At least ten counts were recorded for the clone carrying this T cell receptor (beta chain). What it binds is not known. The data originate from a study of spatial heterogeneity in lung cancer. The time point: sample taken at primary tumor resection. Unsorted whole RNA from tumor, nontumor lung or frozen PBMC underwent sequencing. CDR1 SNHLY and CDR2 FYNNEI come from the germline V gene. V was trimmed by 2 bases and J by 1 base, leaving 5 bases between them. This CDR3 spans 13 amino acids. Overall study results and limits: Tumor T cell coverage was estimated at around 7.4% for alpha and roughly 14% for beta chains. Tumors with more nonsynonymous mutations had more expanded intratumoral alpha and beta TCRs. Ubiquitous and regional nonsynonymous mutations were tracked by counts of ubiquitous and regional expanded TCRs, respectively.

TCRdb re-called the 5' RACE reads with MiXCR, one entry per CDR3 protein. There are roughly 4,000 distinct CDR3 sequences in the sample; 8.5% occur only once, and about 8.9% lies in the top ten. The sample here was lung tumor tissue, taken at surgery. The clonotype comes from a male donor with early-stage non-small cell lung cancer. The chain couples TRBV2 to TRBJ1-1, with D unresolved. Here the CDR3 reads CASSERQNTEAFF. CDR3 coding DNA: TGTGCCAGCAGTGAACGACAGAACACTGAAGCTTTCTTT.